This T cell receptor (beta chain) was observed in a study of OX40 agonist ivuxolimab in advanced cancers. There are 14 residues in the CDR3. The germline V gene encodes CDR1 SGHRS and CDR2 YFSETQ. Between the trimmed V and J ends, which lost 1 base and 1 base, there was a span of 8 bases. Libraries were prepared by immunoSEQ multiplex PCR; TCRdb keeps only in-frame clonotypes and omits some of them. The data show about 68,000 clones, more than 75% seen once. The input for sequencing was CD4+ or CD8+ T cells sorted from blood, taken in a trial of the OX40 agonist ivuxolimab. The genes are TRBV5-1 and TRBJ1-1; D is perhaps TRBD1 (6 bases). This receptor was identified in an adult with an advanced solid tumor such as melanoma, head and neck, liver or kidney cancer. The CDR3 protein is CASSLMGQNTEAFF. The CDR3 bases are TGCGCCAGCAGCTTGATGGGACAGAACACTGAAGCTTTCTTT.